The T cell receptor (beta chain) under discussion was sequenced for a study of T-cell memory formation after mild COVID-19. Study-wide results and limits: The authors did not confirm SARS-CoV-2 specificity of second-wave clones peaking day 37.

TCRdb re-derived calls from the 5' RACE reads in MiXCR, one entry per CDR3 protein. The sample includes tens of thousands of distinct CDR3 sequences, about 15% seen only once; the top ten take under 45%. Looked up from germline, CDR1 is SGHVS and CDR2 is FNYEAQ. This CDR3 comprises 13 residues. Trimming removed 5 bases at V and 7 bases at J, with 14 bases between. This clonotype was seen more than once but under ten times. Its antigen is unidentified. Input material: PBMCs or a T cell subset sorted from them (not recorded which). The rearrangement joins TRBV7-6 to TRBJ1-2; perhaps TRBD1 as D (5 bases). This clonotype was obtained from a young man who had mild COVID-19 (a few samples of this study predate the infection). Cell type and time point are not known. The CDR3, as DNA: TGTGCCAGCAGCGAAACAGGATCCTCTGGCTACACCTTC. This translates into CASSETGSSGYTF.